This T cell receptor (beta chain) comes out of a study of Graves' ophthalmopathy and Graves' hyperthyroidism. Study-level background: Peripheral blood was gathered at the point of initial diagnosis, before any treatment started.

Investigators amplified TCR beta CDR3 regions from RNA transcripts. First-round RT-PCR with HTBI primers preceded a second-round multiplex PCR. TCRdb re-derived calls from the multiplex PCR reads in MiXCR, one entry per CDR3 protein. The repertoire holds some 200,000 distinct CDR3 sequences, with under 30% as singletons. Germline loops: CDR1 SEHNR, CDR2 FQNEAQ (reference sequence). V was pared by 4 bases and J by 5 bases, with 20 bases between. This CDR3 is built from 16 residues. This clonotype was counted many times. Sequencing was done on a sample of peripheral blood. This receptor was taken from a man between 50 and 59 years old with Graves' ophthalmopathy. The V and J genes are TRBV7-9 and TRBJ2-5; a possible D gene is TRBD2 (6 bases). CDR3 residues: CASSWISGPPGETQYF. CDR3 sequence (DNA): TGTGCCAGCAGCTGGATTAGCGGCCCACCAGGGGAGACCCAGTACTTC.